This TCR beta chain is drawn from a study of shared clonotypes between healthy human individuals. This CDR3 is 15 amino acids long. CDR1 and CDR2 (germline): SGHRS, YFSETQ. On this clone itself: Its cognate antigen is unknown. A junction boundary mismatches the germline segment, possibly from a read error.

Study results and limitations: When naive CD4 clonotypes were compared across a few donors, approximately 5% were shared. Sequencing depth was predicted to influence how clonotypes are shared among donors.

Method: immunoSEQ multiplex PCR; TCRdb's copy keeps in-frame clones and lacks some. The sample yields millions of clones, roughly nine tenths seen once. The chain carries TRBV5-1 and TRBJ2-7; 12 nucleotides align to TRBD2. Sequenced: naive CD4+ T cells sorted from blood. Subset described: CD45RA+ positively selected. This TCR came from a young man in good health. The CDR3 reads CASTLGTSGYYEQYF. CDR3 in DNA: TGCGCCAGCACCTTGGGGACTAGCGGGTATTACGAGCAGTACTTC.